The 9 T cell receptor beta chains listed next were all sequenced from one sample in a study of CXCR3-negative and CXCR3-positive naive CD8 T cells. UMI-tagged TRB cDNA libraries were built via 5' RACE. TCRdb re-called the 5' RACE reads; one entry per CDR3 protein, DNA not given. The table for this sample gives tens of thousands of distinct CDR3 sequences. Material for sequencing was memory CD8+ T cells from blood. The receptors stem from a human donor in good health. Some clones in this sample may be carry-over from other donors' samples.

The chain couples TRBV23-1 to TRBJ1-1; the TCRdb call, TRBD1, lacks DNA for checking. TRBV23-1 is annotated as an ORF whose role is uncertain. The CDR3 spans 16 residues. CDR3 protein: CASSRPRGVRRTEAFF.

The gene calls are TRBV5-1 and TRBJ1-2. The CDR3 sequence is 13 residues long. From germline, CDR1 is SGHRS and CDR2 YFSETQ. CDR3 in amino acids: CASSPIGGDGYTF.

The rearrangement links TRBV29-1 to TRBJ2-7; with no DNA, the TCRdb D assignment of TRBD1 cannot be verified. From germline, CDR1 is SQVTM and CDR2 ANQGSEA. The CDR3 runs to 12 residues. The CDR3 here is CSVEAGGGEQYF.

The rearrangement joins TRBV15 to TRBJ2-1; TCRdb's D call, TRBD1, is unchecked because there is no DNA. CDR3 size: 16 residues. Germline V gives CDR1 LNHNV, CDR2 YYDKDF (reference sequence). The CDR3 loop reads CATSRFGQGQYNEQFF.

V is TRBV10-3 and J is TRBJ2-1; the D call of TRBD1 rests on TCRdb alone, since no DNA is present to check it. Per the germline V gene, CDR1 is ENHRY and CDR2 is SYGVKD. The CDR3 loop spans 16 amino acids. The CDR3 spells CAIRRQLLSSYNEQFF.

The J gene is TRBJ2-7, the V gene TRBV29-1. Germline CDR1 reads SQVTM; CDR2 reads ANQGSEA. This CDR3 region has 11 residues. The CDR3 loop is CSVVESYEQYF.

This chain connects TRBV5-6 to TRBJ2-1; with no DNA, the TCRdb D assignment of TRBD1 cannot be verified. The V gene's germline CDR1 is SGHDT and CDR2 YYEEEE. The CDR3 is made up of 15 amino acids. CDR3 sequence: CASSLGQALYNEQFF.

The V gene is TRBV29-1, the J gene TRBJ2-1; the D call of TRBD1 rests on TCRdb alone, since no DNA is present to check it. The CDR3 has 14 residues. Germline V gives CDR1 SQVTM, CDR2 ANQGSEA. The chain's CDR3 is CSVVRTGGYNEQFF.

The chain recombines TRBV20-1 with TRBJ2-7; TCRdb designates TRBD1, a call that cannot be tested without DNA. The CDR3 is 15 amino acids. Germline values: CDR1 DFQATT, CDR2 SNEGSKA (reference sequence). CDR3 residues: CSASDQDRALYEQYF.